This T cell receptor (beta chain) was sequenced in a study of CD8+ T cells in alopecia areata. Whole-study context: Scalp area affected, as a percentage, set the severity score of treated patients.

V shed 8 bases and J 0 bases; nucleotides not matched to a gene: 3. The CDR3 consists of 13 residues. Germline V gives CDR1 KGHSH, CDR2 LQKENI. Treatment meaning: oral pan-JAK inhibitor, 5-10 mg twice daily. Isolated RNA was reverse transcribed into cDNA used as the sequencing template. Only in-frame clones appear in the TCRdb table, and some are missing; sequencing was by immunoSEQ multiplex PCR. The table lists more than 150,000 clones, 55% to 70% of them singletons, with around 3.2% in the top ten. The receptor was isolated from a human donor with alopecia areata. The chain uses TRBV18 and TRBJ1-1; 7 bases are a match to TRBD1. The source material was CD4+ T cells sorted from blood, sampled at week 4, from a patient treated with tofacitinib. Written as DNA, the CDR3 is TGTGCCAGCACGACAGGGATGAACACTGAAGCTTTCTTT. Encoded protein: CASTTGMNTEAFF.